Listed below are T cell receptor beta chains from one sample, sequenced in a study of blood T cell repertoires in COVID-19. TCRdb's table, derived via immunoSEQ multiplex PCR, lists solely in-frame clones and lacks some. The sample gives 150,000 or so clones, 80% to 90% of which show up once; approximately 2.4% is in the top ten. The sequencing input was peripheral blood. The source is a woman in her 70s with acute or convalescent COVID-19. Both conserved end residues are part of each CDR3. The D gene is left open where the match is weak. Only some rows state a clone size, as once, few, many or a class for expanded clones.

>-|TRBJ2-5|-|TRBV18
CASSGYQETQYF
TGTGCCAGCTCAGGCTACCAAGAGACCCAGTACTTC
>-|TRBJ1-1|TRBD1|TRBV15
CATSRMGQGNTEAFF
TGTGCCACCAGCAGGATGGGACAGGGGAACACTGAAGCTTTCTTT
>-|TRBJ1-2|-|TRBV12-3/TRBV12-4
CASSSGTVYGYTF
TGTGCCAGCAGTTCGGGGACTGTCTATGGCTACACCTTC
>-|TRBJ2-1|-|TRBV18
CASSPAVGGGAHNEQFF
TGTGCCAGCTCACCAGCTGTCGGAGGGGGCGCCCACAATGAGCAGTTCTTC
>few|TRBJ2-1|-|TRBV7-2
CASSLVRLARFSYNEQFF
TGTGCCAGCAGCTTAGTTCGTCTAGCTAGGTTCTCCTACAATGAGCAGTTCTTC
>-|TRBJ2-5|TRBD1|TRBV18
CASSLRPPGQGAETQYF
TGTGCCAGCTCACTTCGCCCCCCGGGACAGGGCGCGGAGACCCAGTACTTC
>-|TRBJ1-5|-|TRBV10-3
CAISERGGGQVGQPQHF
TGTGCCATCAGTGAGAGGGGGGGAGGGCAAGTCGGTCAGCCCCAGCATTTT
>-|TRBJ2-3|TRBD2|TRBV7-6
CASRRIKIGLAGSTDTQYF
TGTGCCAGCAGAAGAATCAAAATTGGGCTAGCGGGGAGCACAGATACGCAGTATTTT
>-|TRBJ1-5|-|TRBV5-5
CASSLDRTQPQHF
TGTGCCAGCAGCTTGGACAGGACTCAGCCCCAGCATTTT
>-|TRBJ2-1|-|TRBV7-6
CASSLGLLNEQFF
TGTGCCAGCAGCTTAGGACTCCTCAATGAGCAGTTCTTC
>-|TRBJ2-3|-|TRBV21-1
CASSKYGVGTDTQYF
TGTGCCAGCAGCAAATACGGGGTAGGAACAGATACGCAGTATTTT
>-|TRBJ1-1|-|TRBV27
CASSLHQGSDTEAFF
TGTGCCAGCAGTTTGCACCAGGGTTCCGACACTGAAGCTTTCTTT
>-|TRBJ1-1|TRBD1|TRBV7-2
CASSFTGTALNTEAFF
TGTGCCAGCAGCTTCACCGGGACAGCCTTGAACACTGAAGCTTTCTTT